This T cell receptor (beta chain) came from a study of shared clonotypes between healthy human individuals. Whole-study findings and limits: Across a handful of donors, naive CD4 shared roughly 5%, naive CD8 approximately 3.5%, memory CD4 more than 2%, memory CD8 0.4% to 0.5%. Although depth was large, rarefaction showed that sequencing of the sorted subsets was incomplete.

Notes on this clone: The antigen is not known. Other DNA sequences in this sample translate to the same CDR3.

Naive CD8 isolation took CD45RO-negative cells positively selected for CCR7 and excluded terminally differentiated effector memory CD45RA+ cells. Healthy adults negative for HIV, lacking recent acute infections or vaccinations, served as donors. Evenly divided among several immunoSEQ plates was the genomic DNA of each subset. Generated by immunoSEQ multiplex PCR, the TCRdb table keeps only in-frame clones and is missing some. Here the sample spans some 2,100,000 clones, around 93% being singletons. CDR1 and CDR2 (germline): MNHEY, SMNVEV (reference sequence). The CDR3 has 13 amino acids. The J segment lost 3 bases and the V segment lost 6 bases, leaving 4 bases of the junction unmatched.

Sequenced sample: naive CD8+ T cells from PBMCs. The TCR sequence derives from a man aged 18 to 29 in good health. Some clones in this sample may be carry-over from other donors' samples. The V and J genes are TRBV27 and TRBJ1-1, with 7 bases fitting TRBD1. The CDR3 is CASSPTGDTEAFF. For the CDR3, the DNA is TGTGCCAGCAGCCCTACAGGGGACACTGAAGCTTTCTTT.